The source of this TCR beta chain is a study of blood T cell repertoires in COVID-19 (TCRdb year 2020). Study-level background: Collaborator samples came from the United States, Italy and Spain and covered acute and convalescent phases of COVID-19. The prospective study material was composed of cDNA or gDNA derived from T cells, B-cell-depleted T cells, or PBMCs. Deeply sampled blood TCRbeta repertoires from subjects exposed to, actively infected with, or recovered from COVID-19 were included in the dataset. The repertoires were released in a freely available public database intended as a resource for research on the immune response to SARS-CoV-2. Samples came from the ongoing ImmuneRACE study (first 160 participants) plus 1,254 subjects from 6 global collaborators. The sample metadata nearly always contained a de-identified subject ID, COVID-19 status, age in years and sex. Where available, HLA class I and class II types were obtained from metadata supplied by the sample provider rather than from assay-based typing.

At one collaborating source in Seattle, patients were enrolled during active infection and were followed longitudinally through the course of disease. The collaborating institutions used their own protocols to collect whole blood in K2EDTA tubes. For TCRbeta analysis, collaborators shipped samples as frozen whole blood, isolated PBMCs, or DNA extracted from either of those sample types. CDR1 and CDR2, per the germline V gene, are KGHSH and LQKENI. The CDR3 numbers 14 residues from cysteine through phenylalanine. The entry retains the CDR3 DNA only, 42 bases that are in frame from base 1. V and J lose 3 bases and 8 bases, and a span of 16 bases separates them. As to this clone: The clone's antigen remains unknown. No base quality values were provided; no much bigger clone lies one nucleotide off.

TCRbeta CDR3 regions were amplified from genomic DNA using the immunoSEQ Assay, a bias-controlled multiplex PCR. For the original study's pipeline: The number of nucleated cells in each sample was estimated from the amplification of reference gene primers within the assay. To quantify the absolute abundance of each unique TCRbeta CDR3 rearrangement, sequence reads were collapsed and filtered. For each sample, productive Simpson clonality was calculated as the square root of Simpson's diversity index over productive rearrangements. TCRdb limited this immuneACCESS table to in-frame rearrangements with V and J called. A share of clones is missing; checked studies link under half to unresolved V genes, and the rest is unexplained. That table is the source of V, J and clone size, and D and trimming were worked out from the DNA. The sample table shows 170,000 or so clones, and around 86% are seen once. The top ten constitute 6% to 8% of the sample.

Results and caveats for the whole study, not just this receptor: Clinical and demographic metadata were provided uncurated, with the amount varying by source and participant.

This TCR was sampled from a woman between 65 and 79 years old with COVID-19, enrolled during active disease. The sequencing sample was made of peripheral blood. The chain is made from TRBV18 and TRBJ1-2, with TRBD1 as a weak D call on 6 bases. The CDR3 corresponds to CASSPETGSGGYTF. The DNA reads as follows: TGTGCCAGCTCACCGGAGACAGGATCGGGAGGCTACACCTTC. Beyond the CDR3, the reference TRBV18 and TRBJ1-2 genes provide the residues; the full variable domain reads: NAGVMQNPRHLVRRRGQEARLRCSPMKGHSHVYWYRQLPEEGLKFMVYLQKENIIDESGMPKERFSAEFPKEGPSILRIQQVVRGDSAAYFCASSPETGSGGYTFGSGTRLTVV.